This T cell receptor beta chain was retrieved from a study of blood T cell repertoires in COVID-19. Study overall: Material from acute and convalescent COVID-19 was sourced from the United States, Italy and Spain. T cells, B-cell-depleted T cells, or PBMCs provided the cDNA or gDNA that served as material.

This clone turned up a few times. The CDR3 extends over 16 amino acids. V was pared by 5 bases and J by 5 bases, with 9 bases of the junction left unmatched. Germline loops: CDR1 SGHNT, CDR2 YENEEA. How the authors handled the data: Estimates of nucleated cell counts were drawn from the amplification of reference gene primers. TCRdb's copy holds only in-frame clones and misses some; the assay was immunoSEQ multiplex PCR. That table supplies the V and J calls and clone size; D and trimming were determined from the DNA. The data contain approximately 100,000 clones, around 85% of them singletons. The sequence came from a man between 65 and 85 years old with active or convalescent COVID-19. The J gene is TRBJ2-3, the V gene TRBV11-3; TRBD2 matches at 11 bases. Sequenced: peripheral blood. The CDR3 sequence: CASSVNSGGAQDTQYF. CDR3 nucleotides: TGTGCCAGCAGCGTAAATAGCGGGGGGGCCCAAGATACGCAGTATTTT. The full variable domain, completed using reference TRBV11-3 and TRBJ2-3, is EAGVVQSPRYKIIEKKQPVAFWCNPISGHNTLYWYLQNLGQGPELLIRYENEEAVDDSQLPKDRFSAERLKGVDSTLKIQPAELGDSAVYLCASSVNSGGAQDTQYFGPGTRLTVL.